This T cell receptor beta chain stems from a study of HIV-infected children after antiretroviral therapy interruption. Looking at the study overall: For the interruption arm, samples span week 0 through about 3 years after study end. In continuous treatment, analyzed samples were from weeks 0, 48 and 150.

This clonotype was counted ten times or more. No antigen is known for it. V lost 5 bases and J 2 bases, leaving 12 bases between the germline ends. This CDR3 is 15 amino acids long. Germline CDR1 MNHEY, CDR2 SVGAGI. The treatment is: PENTA 11 planned treatment interruption arm or continuous ART arm. Regarding the study as a whole: The Gini coefficient of naive CD4+ repertoires rose, returning to baseline by 3 years.

A 3' RACE protocol on RNA, with unique molecular identifiers, produced the TCR library. TCRdb recomputed calls from the 3' RACE reads with MiXCR, one row per CDR3 protein. This repertoire shows 40,000 or so distinct CDR3 sequences, approximately 7% found once; its top ten account for about 0.91%. This sequence joins TRBV6-5 and TRBJ2-2, with D perhaps assigned TRBD1 or TRBD2 (5 bases each). The sequence came from a pool of human donors with HIV. This material consisted of CD45RA+ CD4+ T cells from PBMCs, pooled from several time points, taken from a donor given antiretroviral therapy, either interrupted or continuous. The subset denotes: naive CD4+ CD45RA+ CD45RO- T cells. The CDR3 coding sequence is TGTGCCAGCAGTGGGGGACGACCTAACACCGGGGAGCTGTTTTTT. This translates into CASSGGRPNTGELFF.